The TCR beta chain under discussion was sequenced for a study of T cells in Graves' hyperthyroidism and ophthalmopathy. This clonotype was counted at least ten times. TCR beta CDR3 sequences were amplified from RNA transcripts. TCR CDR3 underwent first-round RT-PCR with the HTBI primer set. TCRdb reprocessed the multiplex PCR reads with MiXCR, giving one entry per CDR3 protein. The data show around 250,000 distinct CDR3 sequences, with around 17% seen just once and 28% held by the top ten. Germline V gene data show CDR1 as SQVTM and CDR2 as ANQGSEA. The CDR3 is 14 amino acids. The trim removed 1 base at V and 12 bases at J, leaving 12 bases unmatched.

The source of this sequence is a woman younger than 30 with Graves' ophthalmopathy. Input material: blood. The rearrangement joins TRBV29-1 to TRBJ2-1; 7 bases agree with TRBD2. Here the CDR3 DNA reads TGCAGCGTTGAAGTTTCTAGCGGCTGGTCGTCGCAGTTCTTC. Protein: CSVEVSSGWSSQFF.